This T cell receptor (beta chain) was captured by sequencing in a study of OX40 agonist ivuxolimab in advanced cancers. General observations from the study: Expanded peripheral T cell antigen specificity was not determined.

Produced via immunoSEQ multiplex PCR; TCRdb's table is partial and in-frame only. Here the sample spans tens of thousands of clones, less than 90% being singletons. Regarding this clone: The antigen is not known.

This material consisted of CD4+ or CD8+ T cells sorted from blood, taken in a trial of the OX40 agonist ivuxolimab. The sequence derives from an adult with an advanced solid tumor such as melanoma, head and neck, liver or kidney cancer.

The CDR3 coding sequence is TGTGCCAGCAGCTTTACAGGCTCCACTGAAGCTTTCTTT. Translation gives CASSFTGSTEAFF. This chain links TRBV7-9 with TRBJ1-1; tentative D call: TRBD1 (5 bases). The V and J ends lost 3 bases and 4 bases respectively, with 9 bases between them. CDR1 and CDR2 from the germline V gene are SEHNR and FQNEAQ (reference sequence). CDR3 length: 13 residues.